The T cell receptor beta chain under discussion was sequenced for a study of T cell responses to AZD1222 COVID-19 vaccine. Study-wide findings and caveats: Unmutated variant regions reportedly attract nearly half of all spike-specific TCRs. Two AZD1222 administrations were followed by greater Spike-specific TCR breadth and depth.

Pooled together were second doses at about 4 or about 12 weeks. The CDR3 covers 12 residues. The germline V gene has CDR1 WNHNN and CDR2 SYGVQD (reference sequence). V lost 3 bases and J 0 bases, leaving 3 bases between the germline ends. Data came from immunoSEQ multiplex PCR; TCRdb stores just in-frame clones and leaves some out. Among approximately 150,000 clones listed, over 75% were seen once. Of note for this clone: Its specificity is not known.

Source: peripheral blood, taken 28 days after the second AZD1222 dose. The sequence derives from an adult who received the AZD1222 COVID-19 vaccine. The chain links TRBV10-1 to TRBJ2-7; D gene uncertain. The CDR3 loop is CASSDSSYEQYF. For the CDR3, the DNA is TGCGCCAGCAGTGACAGCTCCTACGAGCAGTACTTC.